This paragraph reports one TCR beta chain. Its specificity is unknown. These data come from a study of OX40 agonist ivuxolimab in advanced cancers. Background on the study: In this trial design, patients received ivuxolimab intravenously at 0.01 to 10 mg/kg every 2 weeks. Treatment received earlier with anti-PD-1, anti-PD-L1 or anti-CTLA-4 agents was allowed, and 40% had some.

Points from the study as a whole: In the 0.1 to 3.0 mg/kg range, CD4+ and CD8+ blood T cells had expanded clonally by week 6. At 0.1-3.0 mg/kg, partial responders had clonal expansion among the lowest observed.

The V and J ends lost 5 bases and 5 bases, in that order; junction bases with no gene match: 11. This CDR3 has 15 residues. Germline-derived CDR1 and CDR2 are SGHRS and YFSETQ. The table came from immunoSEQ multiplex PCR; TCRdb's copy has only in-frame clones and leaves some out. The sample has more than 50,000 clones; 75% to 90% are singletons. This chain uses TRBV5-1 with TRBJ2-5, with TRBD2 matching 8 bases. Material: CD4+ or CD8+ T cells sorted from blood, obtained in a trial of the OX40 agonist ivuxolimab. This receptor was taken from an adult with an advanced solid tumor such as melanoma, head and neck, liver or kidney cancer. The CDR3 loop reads CASRRAGLAGETQYF. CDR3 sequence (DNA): TGCGCCAGCAGGCGCGCCGGACTAGCCGGGGAGACCCAGTACTTC.